This T cell receptor beta chain was identified during a study of cytomegalovirus exposure and HLA in healthy donors. Study-wide results and caveats: Earlier analysis found most TCR beta V segments productive about 90% or about 30% of the time.

Looked up from germline, CDR1 is SGDLS and CDR2 is YYNGEE. The CDR3 runs to 14 residues. The study ran its PCR with 60 Vbeta and 13 Jbeta primers. Repertoires were generated with immunoSEQ multiplex PCR, while TCRdb's copy carries only in-frame clones and drops some. The data show roughly 140,000 clones, roughly 80% seen once. Of note for this clone: Its antigen remains unknown. One junction end does not reproduce the germline sequence, and a read error may be involved. The identical CDR3 is also encoded by other nucleotide sequences in the sample.

The genes are TRBV9 and TRBJ1-3; no clear D gene. Sequencing used PBMCs. The receptor comes from a man aged 25 to 40 in good health and CMV-seropositive. CDR3 region: CASSEGRGGNTIYF. DNA of the CDR3: TGTGCTAGCAGTGAGGGCCGGGGAGGTAACACCATATATTTT.